A single sample gave rise to the 7 T cell receptor beta chains below, sequenced in a study of human T cells and chemical hapten exposure. The time point was: patch test 2, 6 weeks after DPC sensitization. Treatment specified: therapeutic diphenylcyclopropenone sensitization with weekly scalp DPC. MiXCR, applied by TCRdb to the RACE reads, yields one record per CDR3 protein. There are about 380,000 distinct CDR3 sequences in the sample; over 6% occur only once, and about 5.6% lies in the top ten. Specimen: whole blood, collected in connection with sensitization to the hapten diphenylcyclopropenone (DPC). The receptor set was obtained from a woman between 18 and 29 years old with alopecia areata. Some clones in this sample may be carry-over from other donors' samples.

The J gene is TRBJ2-1, the V gene TRBV6-5; D may be TRBD2 (6 bases). The CDR3 consists of 15 residues. Trimming took off 6 bases at V and 4 bases at J, with 16 bases between the two ends. Germline loops: CDR1 MNHEY, CDR2 SVGAGI. CDR3 sequence reads: CASSPPLGGYNEQFF. The DNA for the CDR3 is TGTGCCAGCAGCCCCCCTCTGGGGGGTTACAATGAGCAGTTCTTC.

At least ten counts were recorded for this clonotype. This rearrangement joins TRBV5-5 to TRBJ2-3; 9 nucleotides align to TRBD1. The CDR3 length is 16 residues. V trimming: 4 bases; J trimming: 3 bases; junction bases outside the gene matches: 9. Looked up from germline, CDR1 is SGHKS and CDR2 is YYEKEE (reference sequence). The CDR3 here is CASSAWGQGGTDTQYF. The CDR3 region has the DNA TGTGCCAGCAGCGCATGGGGACAGGGAGGGACAGATACGCAGTATTTT.

The chain recombines TRBV5-1 with TRBJ2-5; 14 bases align to TRBD2. Trimming at V came to 0 bases and at J to 3 bases, leaving 7 bases not matched to a gene. The CDR3 runs to 18 residues. CDR1 SGHRS and CDR2 YFSETQ come from the germline V gene. The CDR3 nucleotides read TGCGCCAGCAGCTTGGGACTAGCGGGGGGGCCGCTAGAAGAGACCCAGTACTTC. Protein sequence: CASSLGLAGGPLEETQYF.

Ten or more counts support this clonotype. This chain connects TRBV9 to TRBJ2-3, with 11 bases fitting TRBD2. The CDR3 totals 15 residues. V gave up 0 bases and J gave up 4 bases; unmatched junction bases: 1. Germline V gene data show CDR1 as SGDLS and CDR2 as YYNGEE. The CDR3 is CASSVVAGGPDTQYF. Written as DNA, the CDR3 is TGTGCCAGCAGCGTAGTAGCGGGGGGGCCAGATACGCAGTATTTT.

This clonotype was picked up a small number of times. The chain uses TRBV6-2 or TRBV6-3 and TRBJ2-7; D is perhaps TRBD1 or TRBD2 (5 bases each). Germline values: CDR1 MNHEY, CDR2 SVGEGT. Trimming removed 11 bases from V and 4 bases from J, with 27 bases in between. The CDR3 has 16 amino acids. The CDR3 region has the DNA TGTGCCGCCAGTTACTCGCTCAGGGAGTATTGGTACGAGCAGTACTTC. It translates to CAASYSLREYWYEQYF.

This clonotype has ten or more counts. V and J are TRBV7-2 and TRBJ1-4, with D tentatively TRBD1 (6 bases). V lost 5 bases, J lost 8 bases, and 18 bases lay in between. CDR1 is SGHTA, CDR2 FQGNSA, per germline. The CDR3 runs 15 residues. The CDR3 reads CASSPEAGGFEKLFF. The DNA of the CDR3 is TGTGCCAGCAGCCCAGAGGCGGGGGGCTTCGAAAAACTGTTTTTT.

This clonotype was found a few times. This chain joins TRBV18 and TRBJ2-1; D uncertain. Germline V CDR1 and CDR2: KGHSH, LQKENI. The CDR3 runs to 15 residues. Trimming left V 3 bases short and J 0 bases short, with 9 bases between. The DNA of the CDR3 is TGTGCCAGCTCACCGACGGTCAGCTCCTACAATGAGCAGTTCTTC. It encodes CASSPTVSSYNEQFF.